This T cell receptor beta chain was captured by sequencing in a study of metastatic and nonmetastatic thyroid tumors. Germline assignment: CDR1 SGHRS and CDR2 YFSETQ. This CDR3 has 13 amino acids. Study-wide findings and caveats: Reports indicated that malignant thyroid tumors showed significantly higher TCR beta diversity than benign nodules did, in blood and tumor.

Thyroid surgery had not been preceded by any treatment in any patient. Regarding this clone: The antigen is undetermined. A junction boundary mismatches the germline segment, possibly from a read error.

In the authors' workflow: Between-group CDR3 differences, defined by clinicopathological status, yielded a distant-metastasis classifier for papillary thyroid cancer. TCRdb called clones again from the PCR reads with MiXCR. The V and J calls come from TCRdb's annotation, not from the publication. The sample lists 19,000 or so clones, over 25% occurring once. This clonotype originated in a female donor with papillary thyroid cancer or a benign thyroid nodule (not recorded which). Some clones in this sample may be carry-over from other donors' samples. Sequenced material: blood. This chain links TRBV5-1 with TRBJ2-7, with a tentative D call TRBD2 (5 bases). CDR3 coding DNA: TGCGCCAGCAGCACCGGAGGATCCTACGAGCAGAACTTC. Its protein is CASSTGGSYEQNF.